These T cell receptor beta chains were read from a single sample in a study of T cell changes during pregnancy in multiple sclerosis. TCRdb's copy holds only in-frame clones and misses some; the assay was immunoSEQ multiplex PCR. Of under 70,000 clones listed, roughly 94% are singletons. The specimen comprised CD8+ T cells from peripheral blood mononuclear cells, sampled after pregnancy. These receptors came from a female donor with multiple sclerosis, enrolled in a pregnancy study. Both conserved end residues are part of each CDR3. A D gene is named only where the DNA matches it firmly. Size values are once, few and many counts, or a class for expanded clones, and some rows have none.

clone_size	v_call	j_call	d_call	cdr3_aa	cdr3_nt
NA	TRBV19	TRBJ1-5	TRBD1	CASNDRASYNQPQHF	TGTGCCAGTAACGACAGGGCGAGTTATAATCAGCCCCAGCATTTT
NA	TRBV7-2	TRBJ2-7	TRBD2	CASSRDVQRDPPVEQYF	TGTGCCAGCAGCCGAGATGTGCAGCGGGATCCGCCGGTTGAGCAGTACTTC
NA	TRBV30	TRBJ2-7	NA	CAWDRPRGEQYF	TGTGCCTGGGACAGGCCAAGGGGCGAGCAGTACTTC
NA	TRBV18	TRBJ2-7	NA	CASSERQAAYEQYF	TGTGCCAGCTCTGAAAGACAGGCGGCCTACGAGCAGTACTTC
NA	TRBV19	TRBJ2-7	TRBD1	CASSIIWDRAYEQYF	TGTGCCAGTAGTATCATTTGGGACAGAGCCTACGAGCAGTACTTC
NA	TRBV28	TRBJ2-1	NA	CASSLNPGSLNNEQFF	TGTGCCAGCAGTTTGAACCCCGGGAGTCTCAACAATGAGCAGTTCTTC
few	TRBV7-9	TRBJ2-7	TRBD2	CASSHGTSEDEQYF	TGTGCCAGCAGCCACGGGACTAGCGAAGACGAGCAGTACTTC
medium-sized	TRBV4-2	TRBJ2-7	NA	CASSQISADSYEQYF	TGTGCCAGCAGCCAAATCTCAGCGGATTCCTACGAGCAGTACTTC
NA	TRBV19	TRBJ2-7	NA	CASSYYAASSYEQYF	TGTGCCAGTAGTTACTACGCAGCGAGTTCCTACGAGCAGTACTTC
NA	TRBV9	TRBJ2-3	NA	CASSVGGGTSYSTDTQYF	TGTGCCAGCAGCGTAGGGGGGGGGACAAGTTATAGCACAGATACGCAGTATTTT
NA	TRBV29-1	TRBJ2-7	TRBD1	CSVVDRSTSYEQYF	TGCAGCGTGGTGGACAGGTCGACCTCCTACGAGCAGTACTTC
NA	TRBV5-1	TRBJ2-2	TRBD1	CASRTTGGAAGELFF	TGCGCCAGCAGGACCACAGGGGGCGCAGCCGGGGAGCTGTTTTTT
NA	TRBV27	TRBJ1-2	NA	CASSFYRSAMGYTF	TGTGCCAGCAGTTTCTACAGGTCGGCGATGGGCTACACCTTC
NA	TRBV19	TRBJ1-2	NA	CASSGGENYGYTF	TGTGCCAGTAGCGGGGGGGAGAACTATGGCTACACCTTC
NA	TRBV5-1	TRBJ2-5	TRBD1	CASSLYAGGTQETQYF	TGCGCCAGCAGCTTGTATGCAGGGGGAACCCAAGAGACCCAGTACTTC
NA	TRBV7-9	TRBJ2-4	NA	CASSHDPGQRGVYF	TGTGCCAGCAGCCATGACCCGGGGCAGCGCGGGGTTTACTTC
NA	TRBV6-1	TRBJ2-1	NA	CASSEGPRIIYNEQFF	TGTGCCAGCAGTGAAGGACCGCGGATCATCTACAATGAGCAGTTCTTC
once	TRBV29-1	TRBJ2-7	NA	CSVDTRREQYF	TGCAGCGTTGATACCAGGCGCGAGCAGTACTTC
NA	TRBV5-1	TRBJ1-1	TRBD1	CASSAGTGNTEAFF	TGCGCCAGCAGCGCCGGGACAGGGAACACTGAAGCTTTCTTT
NA	TRBV27	TRBJ2-1	TRBD2	CASSLFQGTRHYEQFF	TGTGCCAGCAGTTTATTTCAAGGGACTAGACATTATGAGCAGTTCTTC
NA	TRBV4-1	TRBJ1-2	TRBD1	CASSQDDRGYGYTF	TGCGCCAGCAGCCAAGATGACAGGGGCTATGGCTACACCTTC
NA	TRBV28	TRBJ2-5	NA	CASSAVFETQYF	TGTGCCAGCAGTGCGGTCTTTGAGACCCAGTACTTC
NA	TRBV28	TRBJ1-4	TRBD1	CASSSRTGEDEKLFF	TGTGCCAGCAGTTCCAGAACAGGGGAAGATGAAAAACTGTTTTTT
NA	TRBV5-1	TRBJ2-1	TRBD2	CASSSGLANEQFF	TGCGCCAGCAGCTCGGGACTAGCCAATGAGCAGTTCTTC
NA	TRBV19	TRBJ2-1	NA	CASSIGSGLNEQFF	TGTGCCAGTAGTATCGGTAGCGGACTCAATGAGCAGTTCTTC
NA	TRBV19	TRBJ2-7	NA	CASSIVASGSEQYF	TGTGCCAGTAGTATAGTTGCGTCGGGGAGCGAGCAGTACTTC
NA	TRBV4-2	TRBJ2-1	TRBD2	CASSQTGTSGSNEQFF	TGTGCCAGCAGCCAGACCGGGACTAGCGGCTCAAATGAGCAGTTCTTC
once	TRBV5-5	TRBJ1-1	TRBD1	CASSPPTGLSMNTEAFF	TGTGCCAGCAGCCCGCCGACAGGGCTCTCCATGAACACTGAAGCTTTCTTT
NA	TRBV27	TRBJ2-7	TRBD2	CASSPWRGGEQYF	TGTGCCAGCAGTCCCTGGAGGGGAGGGGAGCAGTACTTC
NA	TRBV14	TRBJ2-7	NA	CASSQDLTSLDEQYF	TGTGCCAGCAGCCAAGATCTAACTAGCCTCGACGAGCAGTACTTC
NA	TRBV7-6	TRBJ2-7	NA	CASSPSGGPGYEQYF	TGTGCCAGCAGCCCATCTGGAGGGCCGGGATACGAGCAGTACTTC